One and the same sample provided the 23 T cell receptor beta chains below, sequenced in a study of graft-versus-host responses after intestinal transplantation. Profiling relied on immunoSEQ multiplex PCR, and the TCRdb table lists in-frame clones only, not all of them. Of 95,000 to 100,000 clones listed, 86% were seen once; the top ten hold 1.4%. The sample in question was PBMCs, obtained 255 days after intestinal transplant. The source of these receptors is a human patient who received an intestinal transplant, so some T cells may come from the graft donor.

The CDR3 DNA is TGCGCCAGCAGCCAACCGACAGGGGGAGAGGGTGAAAAACTGTTTTTT. Translated, it gives CASSQPTGGEGEKLFF. V usage is TRBV4-1 and J usage is TRBJ1-4; 9 bases line up with TRBD1. CDR1 and CDR2 (germline): MGHRA, YSYEKL. The CDR3 is 16 residues long. The J segment lost 7 bases and the V segment lost 2 bases, leaving 8 bases of the junction unmatched.

The sample holds a few counts of this clone. This sequence joins TRBV4-2 and TRBJ2-2; D gene ambiguous. This CDR3 is 14 amino acids long. Trimming took 4 bases from V and 2 from J, leaving 8 bases between them. The germline V gene encodes CDR1 LGHNA and CDR2 YNFKEQ. CDR3 sequence (DNA): TGTGCCAGCAGCCCCAACTCCAACACCGGGGAGCTGTTTTTT. Protein: CASSPNSNTGELFF.

This clone showed up just a few times. V gene TRBV2 combines with J gene TRBJ2-1; D is unresolved. V was cut by 8 bases and J by 8 bases, with 19 bases left in between. CDR3 length equals 14 residues. Germline CDR1 reads SNHLY; CDR2 reads FYNNEI. CDR3 region: CASGRSPELHEQFF. The CDR3 nucleotides are TGTGCCAGCGGGCGTTCCCCGGAACTCCATGAGCAGTTCTTC.

V is TRBV5-6 and J is TRBJ1-3, with unresolved D. Germline CDR1 and CDR2: SGHDT and YYEEEE. V dropped 4 bases and J dropped 0 bases, with 8 bases sitting between them. The CDR3 runs to 14 residues. CDR3 coding DNA: TGTGCCAGCAGCCCCGACGTCTCTGGAAACACCATATATTTT. It codes for CASSPDVSGNTIYF.

The rearrangement uses TRBV30 and TRBJ1-1, with D maybe TRBD1 (6 bases). This CDR3 has 14 amino acids. V lost 0 bases and J lost 4, with 12 bases in between. Germline V gene sequence: CDR1 GTSNPN, CDR2 SVGIG (reference sequence). The CDR3 coding sequence is TGTGCCTGGAGTGTACTCGGAGGGGGCACTGAAGCTTTCTTT. Its protein product is CAWSVLGGGTEAFF.

The chain recombines TRBV15 with TRBJ2-4; 7 bases line up with TRBD1. The germline CDR1 and CDR2 sequences are LNHNV and YYDKDF (reference sequence). The CDR3 has 20 amino acids. The J segment lost 1 base and the V segment lost 0 bases, leaving 15 bases of the junction unmatched. For the CDR3, the DNA is TGTGCCACCAGCAGAGAATTAAACAGGGGCGCAGTACTTGCCAAAAACATTCAGTACTTC. Protein: CATSRELNRGAVLAKNIQYF.

The rearrangement links TRBV6-5 to TRBJ1-2, with TRBD1 as a possible D gene (5 bases). This CDR3 contains 13 residues. From germline, CDR1 is MNHEY and CDR2 SVGAGI. The V end lost 2 bases, the J end lost 8 bases, and 12 bases lay between the germline ends. CDR3 in amino acids: CASSYGAGRGYTF. The CDR3, as DNA: TGTGCCAGCAGTTACGGGGCAGGGAGAGGCTACACCTTC.

The chain links TRBV2 to TRBJ2-2, with D unresolved. The CDR3 loop spans 16 amino acids. CDR1 and CDR2 (germline): SNHLY, FYNNEI. V was cut by 2 bases and J by 6 bases, with 16 bases left in between. For the CDR3, the DNA is TGTGCCAGCAGTGAAAGGACCCTCGGTTATGCCGGGGAGCTGTTTTTT. Translating it yields CASSERTLGYAGELFF.

This clone was observed a few times. The V and J genes are TRBV6-5 and TRBJ2-7; D gene uncertain. From germline, CDR1 is MNHEY and CDR2 SVGAGI. The CDR3 contains 13 residues. V lost 4 bases to trimming and J lost 5 bases, with 12 bases between them. For the CDR3, the DNA is TGTGCCAGCAGTTCGCCTAGGTTTGACGAGCAGTACTTC. Its translation: CASSSPRFDEQYF.

The chain carries TRBV5-1 and TRBJ2-3, with a weak D call TRBD2 (5 bases). The germline CDR1 and CDR2 sequences are SGHRS and YFSETQ. The CDR3 is made up of 16 amino acids. The V gene lost 2 bases and the J gene lost 10 bases, with 23 bases spanning the gap. This CDR3 is CASSFGAEPPTWAQYF. CDR3 nucleotide sequence: TGCGCCAGCAGCTTTGGAGCGGAGCCCCCCACATGGGCGCAGTATTTT.

The chain has TRBV27 and TRBJ2-4, with D possibly matching TRBD2 (7 bases). Germline V CDR1 and CDR2: MNHEY, SMNVEV (reference sequence). The CDR3 totals 13 residues. Trimming cost V 3 bases and J 9 bases, with 12 bases left between them. CDR3 sequence: CASSLGGAGIQYF. DNA for the CDR3: TGTGCCAGCAGTTTGGGGGGGGCGGGCATTCAGTACTTC.

The chain employs TRBV4-2 and TRBJ2-2; the D is unclear. The V gene lost 3 bases and the J gene lost 6 bases, with 11 bases spanning the gap. Germline V gene data show CDR1 as LGHNA and CDR2 as YNFKEQ. The CDR3 covers 14 residues. The CDR3 protein is CASSQDQESGELFF. CDR3 nucleotide sequence: TGTGCCAGCAGCCAGGATCAGGAGTCCGGGGAGCTGTTTTTT.

This clone was seen more than once but under ten times. The chain couples TRBV4-1 to TRBJ2-7; perhaps TRBD1 as D (6 bases). CDR3 length equals 16 residues. In germline, CDR1 is MGHRA, CDR2 YSYEKL. Trimming pared 0 bases from V and 3 bases from J, leaving 15 bases between. The CDR3 DNA follows: TGCGCCAGCAGCCAAGATCACAGGGTCAGGGGCTACGAGCAGTACGTC. It is translated as CASSQDHRVRGYEQYV.

The chain carries TRBV9 and TRBJ2-2; TRBD2 matches at 14 bases. CDR1 and CDR2 (germline): SGDLS, YYNGEE. This CDR3 is 16 amino acids long. V was pared by 3 bases and J by 5 bases, with 3 bases of the junction left unmatched. The CDR3 reads CASSAGLAGETGELFF. Written as DNA, the CDR3 is TGTGCCAGCAGCGCGGGACTAGCGGGAGAGACCGGGGAGCTGTTTTTT.

As DNA, the CDR3 is TGTGCCAGCAGCCAACCCCCCGGGGAGCTGTTTTTT. Translated, it gives CASSQPPGELFF. The rearrangement joins TRBV9 to TRBJ2-2; D ambiguous. Between the trimmed V and J ends, which lost 4 bases and 6 bases, there was a span of 7 bases. This CDR3 region has 12 residues. From germline, CDR1 is SGDLS and CDR2 YYNGEE.

The rearrangement joins TRBV5-8 to TRBJ2-1; TRBD2 is a possible D gene (6 bases). The CDR3 sequence is 15 residues long. Germline CDR1 SGHTS, CDR2 YDEGEE. V lost 1 base to trimming and J lost 2 bases, with 10 bases between them. CDR3 DNA sequence: TGTGCCAGCAGCTTGCGGGGGACCACCTACAATGAGCAGTTCTTC. This sequence encodes CASSLRGTTYNEQFF.

The J gene is TRBJ1-5, the V gene TRBV7-2; D call uncertain. V was shortened by 1 base and J by 0 bases, with 7 bases between the two germline ends. This CDR3 contains 15 residues. Germline CDR1 reads SGHTA; CDR2 reads FQGNSA. CDR3 sequence: CASSLVDYSNQPQHF. The CDR3 DNA reads as TGTGCCAGCAGCTTAGTGGACTATAGCAATCAGCCCCAGCATTTT. Drawing the rest from reference TRBV7-2 and TRBJ1-5, the complete variable domain is GAGVSQSPSNKVTEKGKDVELRCDPISGHTALYWYRQSLGQGLEFLIYFQGNSAPDKSGLPSDRFSAERTGGSVSTLTIQRTQQEDSAVYLCASSLVDYSNQPQHFGDGTRLSIL.

The rearrangement uses TRBV6-5 and TRBJ1-1; the D is unclear. Trimming removed 5 bases from V and 1 base from J, with 11 bases in between. Germline V CDR1 and CDR2: MNHEY, SVGAGI. CDR3 size: 14 residues. The CDR3 DNA follows: TGTGCCAGCAGTATGCAGGTGGGGAACACTGAAGCTTTCTTT. This sequence encodes CASSMQVGNTEAFF.

The CDR3 DNA follows: TGTGCCAGCAGCTTAAGGGGGCAGGGCCTCTACGCCATACCGTACTTC. Translated, it gives CASSLRGQGLYAIPYF. The rearrangement uses TRBV7-2 and TRBJ2-5, with 7 positions matching TRBD1. The CDR3 spans 16 residues. With 2 bases clipped from V and 13 bases from J, the junction kept 19 bases outside the gene matches. CDR1 and CDR2 (germline): SGHTA, FQGNSA.

The chain combines TRBV14 with TRBJ1-2; 7 positions match TRBD1. This CDR3 comprises 16 residues. Per the germline V gene, CDR1 is SGHDN and CDR2 is FVKESK. V gave up 0 bases and J gave up 4 bases; unmatched junction bases: 8. This CDR3 reads CASSQERVTGFYGYTF. The CDR3 DNA is TGTGCCAGCAGCCAAGAGAGGGTGACAGGGTTCTATGGCTACACCTTC.

CDR3 DNA sequence: TGCAGCGCCTCCGTCAGGACAGGGATCAGCGGGGAGCTGTTTTTT. Encoded protein: CSASVRTGISGELFF. V is TRBV29-1 and J is TRBJ2-2; 8 positions match TRBD1. Germline V lookup: CDR1 SQVTM, CDR2 ANQGSEA. The CDR3 spans 15 residues. The junction had 14 bases not matched to a gene; V was cut back by 7 bases and J by 7 bases.

This clone showed up just once. The chain recombines TRBV6-5 with TRBJ1-1, with a weak D call TRBD1 (6 bases). The germline V gene has CDR1 MNHEY and CDR2 SVGAGI. V was pared by 7 bases and J by 5 bases, with 17 bases between. The CDR3 covers 14 residues. The chain's CDR3 is CASTKPGAWTEAFF. CDR3 nucleotide sequence: TGTGCCAGCACTAAACCAGGGGCATGGACTGAAGCTTTCTTT.

The J gene is TRBJ1-2, the V gene TRBV10-3, with 9 bases matching TRBD1. Germline CDR1 and CDR2: ENHRY and SYGVKD. The trim removed 8 bases at V and 3 bases at J, leaving 1 base unmatched. This CDR3 spans 12 amino acids. The CDR3 bases are TGTGCCATCGGACAGGGGCACTATGGCTACACCTTC. This gives the protein CAIGQGHYGYTF.